These T cell receptor beta chains were read from a single sample in a study of shared clonotypes between healthy human individuals. Method: immunoSEQ multiplex PCR; TCRdb's copy keeps in-frame clones and lacks some. This table has approximately 530,000 clones, less than 96% appearing once. Sequencing was performed on naive CD4+ T cells sorted from blood. Source of these receptors: a woman aged 25 to 39 in good health. CDR3s include the opening cysteine and the closing phenylalanine or tryptophan.

V	J	CDR3
TRBV11-2	TRBJ1-5	CASSLGQPQHF
TRBV28	TRBJ2-7	CASRGAFGGTYEQYF
TRBV7-6	TRBJ2-3	CASSLHQGITDTQYF
TRBV10-3	TRBJ2-2	CAISDVGTVNTGELFF
TRBV7-9	TRBJ2-1	CASSLVVVHEQFF
TRBV28	TRBJ1-2	CASRERGSGYGYTF
TRBV28	TRBJ2-1	CASSYLTVGGEQFF
TRBV5-1	TRBJ2-5	CASSARGAHETQYF
TRBV5-4	TRBJ2-7	CASSLGSGRLYEQYF
TRBV6-5	TRBJ2-1	CASTKGALGRNEQFF
TRBV18	TRBJ1-3	CASSRRQPSGNTIYF
TRBV19	TRBJ1-5	CASSSHRDRGQDQPQHF
TRBV5-4	TRBJ2-2	CASSLGLAGANTGELFF
TRBV5-5	TRBJ1-2	CASSFIFDYGYTF
TRBV28	TRBJ2-1	CASRWTSENNEQFF
TRBV28	TRBJ1-5	CASTPPAGSNQPQHF
TRBV28	TRBJ2-1	CASKKAGGNYNEQFF
TRBV27	TRBJ1-5	CASSNTGQPQHF
TRBV18	TRBJ2-2	CASSPGTGELFF
TRBV7-2	TRBJ1-5	CASSLVQGGQPQHF
TRBV5-1	TRBJ2-7	CASSPRRGGDTYEQYF
TRBV11-3	TRBJ2-3	CASSLGLGASQLTDTQYF
TRBV19	TRBJ2-1	CASSAGLAGWIFF
TRBV2	TRBJ2-6	CASSTGTGTSGANVLTF
TRBV2	TRBJ2-1	CASSEARLAGINEQFF
TRBV4-1	TRBJ2-3	CASSQGQGVEDTQYF
TRBV28	TRBJ1-2	CASSLFGQGNYGYTF
TRBV14	TRBJ2-7	CASSLLTGFGEQYF
TRBV6-5	TRBJ2-5	CASSPRRGETQYF
TRBV28	TRBJ2-7	CASTSGSKAYEQYF
TRBV28	TRBJ1-1	CASSLVAEAFF
TRBV7-9	TRBJ2-7	CASSSVEGTPYEQYF
TRBV28	TRBJ2-7	CASSLVSSSSHEQYF
TRBV2	TRBJ1-3	CASTGSAGNTIYF
TRBV18	TRBJ2-5	CASSPPVQETQYF
TRBV5-6	TRBJ2-7	CASSLLGGLAAKIYEQYF
TRBV19	TRBJ1-2	CASSIQVPPYGYTF
TRBV5-6	TRBJ2-1	CASSLVVVSSYNEQFF
TRBV2	TRBJ2-7	CASHQERVYEQYF
TRBV28	TRBJ1-4	CASSSGSATNEKLFF
TRBV28	TRBJ2-3	CASSSPGRTDTQYF
TRBV6-1	TRBJ1-2	CASTDTPIYGYTF
TRBV29-1	TRBJ2-7	CSVARGVDSSYEQYF
TRBV2	TRBJ2-4	CASSVQRGQDIQYF
TRBV4-1	.	CASSHDGRTYEQYF
TRBV18	TRBJ2-5	CASRTGAQQETQYF
TRBV9	TRBJ2-1	CASRRGYAGGPGEQFF
TRBV7-9	TRBJ2-1	CASSFTFSDRGSYNEQFF
TRBV5-1	TRBJ2-6	CASSTGTASSGANVLTF
TRBV6-5	TRBJ2-7	CASSYSSGQGGLEQYF
TRBV4-2	TRBJ1-1	CASKIQIAQNTEAFF
TRBV18	TRBJ1-1	CASSPQATGHTEAFF
TRBV6-6	TRBJ2-7	CASSYSGLAYEQYF
TRBV19	TRBJ2-7	CASSERHQARYEQYF